Each of the 24 T cell receptor beta chains below was sequenced from the same sample in a study of T cell clones after liver transplantation. Sequenced by immunoSEQ multiplex PCR; TCRdb stores in-frame clones only, minus some. Here the sample spans roughly 100,000 clones, around 83% being singletons. Sequencing was performed on CD4+ T cells from blood, taken before liver transplant. These receptors were obtained from a human donor who received a liver transplant.

The V gene is TRBV21-1, the J gene TRBJ2-4; TRBD2 is the table's D call, not checked against the DNA. TRBV21-1 is termed a pseudogene. The CDR3 sequence is 16 residues long. CDR3 region: CASRTSGDLAKNIQYF. CDR3 nucleotide sequence: TGTGCCAGCAGGACTAGCGGGGATCTAGCCAAAAACATTCAGTACTTC.

This chain links TRBV27 with TRBJ2-3; a weak D match, TRBD2 (6 bases). V shed 4 bases and J shed 5 bases, with 34 bases lying between them. The CDR3 is 21 residues long. CDR1 is MNHEY and CDR2 is SMNVEV in the germline V gene (reference sequence). The CDR3 sequence: CASSSYLWASAYPGEGDTQYF. The CDR3 DNA reads as TGTGCCAGCAGTTCCTATCTTTGGGCTAGCGCTTACCCGGGGGAAGGAGATACGCAGTATTTT.

V is TRBV15 and J is TRBJ2-6; D is unresolved. The CDR3 has 16 amino acids. Trimming left V 1 base short and J 1 base short, with 8 bases between. From germline, CDR1 is LNHNV and CDR2 YYDKDF (reference sequence). The CDR3 is CATSRGGASGANVLTF. CDR3 in DNA: TGTGCCACCAGCAGAGGAGGAGCTTCTGGGGCCAACGTCCTGACTTTC. Together with reference TRBV15 and TRBJ2-6, the CDR3 gives the full variable domain: DAMVIQNPRYQVTQFGKPVTLSCSQTLNHNVMYWYQQKSSQAPKLLFHYYDKDFNNEADTPDNFQSRRPNTSFCFLDIRSPGLGDTAMYLCATSRGGASGANVLTFGAGSRLTVL.

The V gene is TRBV6-5, the J gene TRBJ1-2; D uncertain. V dropped 3 bases and J dropped 5 bases, with 16 bases sitting between them. CDR3 length equals 15 residues. The germline gives CDR1 MNHEY, CDR2 SVGAGI. This CDR3 is CASSYHAEGMYGYTF. CDR3 sequence (DNA): TGTGCCAGCAGTTATCACGCGGAAGGGATGTATGGCTACACCTTC.

The V call is TRBV5-1, the J call TRBJ2-5, with D perhaps TRBD2 (5 bases). The V gene's germline CDR1 is SGHRS and CDR2 YFSETQ. V gave up 2 bases and J gave up 7 bases, with 18 bases separating them. CDR3 length equals 15 residues. The CDR3: CASSFLTPAAGTQYF. The CDR3 DNA is TGCGCCAGCAGCTTTTTGACACCAGCGGCGGGGACCCAGTACTTC.

The J gene is TRBJ2-3, the V gene TRBV28; TRBD2 matches at 7 bases. With V trimmed by 7 bases and J by 2 bases, 6 bases remained unmatched. Germline CDR1 MDHEN, CDR2 SYDVKM. The length of the CDR3 is 14 residues. The CDR3 protein is CASIPGGSTDTQYF. The CDR3 DNA sequence: TGTGCCAGCATACCCGGGGGGTCCACAGATACGCAGTATTTT.

The V and J genes are TRBV28 and TRBJ2-2, with 9 positions matching TRBD2. CDR1 and CDR2 from the germline V gene are MDHEN and SYDVKM. V gave up 3 bases and J gave up 7 bases; unmatched junction bases: 12. This CDR3 has 17 amino acids. CDR3 DNA sequence: TGTGCCAGCAGTTTGACTCGAGGAGCGGGAGGCCGCGGGGAGCTGTTTTTT. It yields the protein CASSLTRGAGGRGELFF.

The chain recombines TRBV7-2 with TRBJ2-2; 7 positions agree with TRBD1. From germline, CDR1 is SGHTA and CDR2 FQGNSA. The CDR3 is 14 amino acids. The V segment lost 4 bases and the J segment 4 bases; nucleotides outside the gene matches: 3. The DNA of the CDR3 is TGTGCCAGCAGCTCTTACAGGGGCACCGGGGAGCTGTTTTTT. Protein: CASSSYRGTGELFF. Supplemented by reference TRBV7-2 and TRBJ2-2, the full variable domain reads GAGVSQSPSNKVTEKGKDVELRCDPISGHTALYWYRQSLGQGLEFLIYFQGNSAPDKSGLPSDRFSAERTGGSVSTLTIQRTQQEDSAVYLCASSSYRGTGELFFGEGSRLTVL.

This clone showed up just once. The chain joins TRBV7-9 to TRBJ2-2; 9 nucleotides agree with TRBD1. The junction had 5 bases not matched to a gene; V was cut back by 5 bases and J by 4 bases. The CDR3 sequence is 15 residues long. Germline assignment: CDR1 SEHNR and CDR2 FQNEAQ (reference sequence). The CDR3, as DNA: TGTGCCAGCAGCCCAGGGGACAGGGCCACCGGGGAGCTGTTTTTT. Translation: CASSPGDRATGELFF. Based on the CDR3 plus reference TRBV7-9 and TRBJ2-2, the full variable domain is DTGVSQNPRHKITKRGQNVTFRCDPISEHNRLYWYRQTLGQGPEFLTYFQNEAQLEKSRLLSDRFSAERPKGSFSTLEIQRTEQGDSAMYLCASSPGDRATGELFFGEGSRLTVL.

This chain uses TRBV18 with TRBJ2-4, with 12 bases that match TRBD1. CDR1 is KGHSH, CDR2 LQKENI, per germline. V was pared by 4 bases and J by 5 bases, with 15 bases of the junction left unmatched. This CDR3 is 19 amino acids long. Here the CDR3 reads CASSRSGTGGAFSENIQYF. The CDR3 bases are TGTGCCAGCTCACGCTCCGGGACAGGGGGCGCGTTTAGCGAAAACATTCAGTACTTC.

This clone has a count of ten or more. The rearrangement links TRBV19 to TRBJ2-7; D might be TRBD2 (5 bases). Per the germline V gene, CDR1 is LNHDA and CDR2 is SQIVND (reference sequence). The CDR3 has 14 residues. Deletions cut 6 bases from V and 3 bases from J, with 15 bases between. The CDR3 bases are TGTGCCAGTAGCACGAGCTGGGGAGTCTACGAGCAGTACTTC. It is translated as CASSTSWGVYEQYF.

This chain joins TRBV11-2 and TRBJ2-7; TRBD1 is a possible D gene (6 bases). Germline V CDR1 and CDR2: SGHAT, FQNNGV. The CDR3 contains 17 residues. The V end lost 1 base, the J end lost 3 bases, and 19 bases lay between the germline ends. CDR3 coding DNA: TGTGCCAGCAGCTTAGTAGGAGCCTTTAAGGGGGACTACGAGCAGTACTTC. Translation gives CASSLVGAFKGDYEQYF.

V and J are TRBV7-3 and TRBJ2-1; D remains ambiguous. The germline V gene has CDR1 SGHTA and CDR2 FQGTGA. V lost 5 bases, J lost 0 bases, and 11 bases lay in between. This CDR3 region has 15 residues. The CDR3 bases are TGTGCCAGCAGCGCCAGGAGCGCCTCCTACAATGAGCAGTTCTTC. Residues: CASSARSASYNEQFF.

The rearrangement joins TRBV29-1 to TRBJ2-7; D assignment may be TRBD1 or TRBD2 (6 bases each). Trimming pared 6 bases from V and 3 bases from J, leaving 12 bases between. The CDR3 runs to 12 residues. Germline assignment: CDR1 SQVTM and CDR2 ANQGSEA. The CDR3 reads CSVKRGVYEQYF. The CDR3 DNA is TGCAGCGTAAAGAGGGGGGTCTACGAGCAGTACTTC.

V gene TRBV28 combines with J gene TRBJ1-1; unclear D gene. The V and J ends lost 6 bases and 12 bases respectively, with 17 bases between them. The CDR3 totals 12 residues. Germline assignment: CDR1 MDHEN and CDR2 SYDVKM. The CDR3 reads CASSLLGLSPFF. The CDR3 region has the DNA TGTGCCAGCAGCCTACTAGGGCTATCACCTTTCTTT.

The V and J genes are TRBV5-6 and TRBJ2-3, with D uncertain. Trimming removed 1 base from V and 1 base from J, with 10 bases in between. This CDR3 has 15 amino acids. Germline CDR1 SGHDT, CDR2 YYEEEE. CDR3 DNA: TGTGCCAGCAGCTTGAATGGGGTGGGCACAGATACGCAGTATTTT. Residues: CASSLNGVGTDTQYF.

The genes are TRBV28 and TRBJ2-5; 8 bases fit TRBD2. This CDR3 spans 14 amino acids. Germline lookup yields CDR1 MDHEN and CDR2 SYDVKM. Unmatched junction bases numbered 5, after V lost 5 bases and J lost 3 bases. The CDR3 spells CASSRSGIEETQYF. CDR3 DNA: TGTGCCAGCAGTCGTAGCGGGATTGAAGAGACCCAGTACTTC.

The rearrangement links TRBV5-1 to TRBJ1-1; D is ambiguous. Deletions cut 0 bases from V and 1 base from J, with 4 bases between. The V gene's germline CDR1 is SGHRS and CDR2 YFSETQ. The CDR3 loop spans 13 amino acids. As DNA, the CDR3 is TGCGCCAGCAGCTTGGGAACGAACACTGAAGCTTTCTTT. Its translation is CASSLGTNTEAFF.

CDR3 protein: CASSMTGFSGNTIYF. DNA for the CDR3: TGTGCCAGCAGCATGACGGGTTTCTCTGGAAACACCATATATTTT. The rearrangement uses TRBV5-6 and TRBJ1-3; D gene ambiguous. This CDR3 has 15 amino acids. Germline V CDR1 and CDR2: SGHDT, YYEEEE. The V and J ends lost 4 bases and 0 bases respectively, with 11 bases between them. Full variable domain (outside the CDR3, taken from reference TRBV5-6 and TRBJ1-3): DAGVTQSPTHLIKTRGQQVTLRCSPKSGHDTVSWYQQALGQGPQFIFQYYEEEERQRGNFPDRFSGHQFPNYSSELNVNALLLGDSALYLCASSMTGFSGNTIYFGEGSWLTVV.

The chain carries TRBV6-5 and TRBJ1-3; no clear D. Germline loops: CDR1 MNHEY, CDR2 SVGAGI. Between the trimmed V and J ends, which lost 8 bases and 4 bases, there was a span of 18 bases. This CDR3 has 15 amino acids. CDR3 bases: TGTGCCAGCTCAAGTACGAGGGCTTCCGGAAACACCATATATTTT. Translated: CASSSTRASGNTIYF.

This sequence joins TRBV6-5 and TRBJ1-1; TRBD1 aligns across 10 bases. This CDR3 is 15 amino acids long. CDR1 and CDR2 from the germline V gene are MNHEY and SVGAGI. After removal of 6 bases from V and 4 bases from J, the junction contained 8 bases not matched to a gene. The CDR3 DNA reads TGTGCCAGCAGCAGGAGGACAGGGGGTGTCACTGAAGCTTTCTTT. This sequence encodes CASSRRTGGVTEAFF.

The chain employs TRBV2 and TRBJ1-2; D possibly corresponds to TRBD1 (5 bases). CDR1 and CDR2 (germline): SNHLY, FYNNEI. Trimming pared 8 bases from V and 2 bases from J, leaving 12 bases between. The CDR3 covers 13 residues. The CDR3 nucleotides are TGTGCCAGCGGGACGGAGATAAACTATGGCTACACCTTC. Its protein is CASGTEINYGYTF.

In this sample, this clone turned up once. The chain employs TRBV5-4 and TRBJ2-3; D uncertain. CDR1 is SGHNT, CDR2 YYREEE, per germline (reference sequence). The CDR3 is 16 amino acids. The V end lost 4 bases, the J end lost 0 bases, and 15 bases lay between the germline ends. DNA of the CDR3: TGTGCCAGCAGCCTCTATGGCCTCCCTAGCACAGATACGCAGTATTTT. Its translation: CASSLYGLPSTDTQYF.

CDR3 nucleotide sequence: TGTGCCAGCAGCCGTATTCCCGGGACTAGCGGGATCTACGAGCAGTACTTC. Its protein is CASSRIPGTSGIYEQYF. The chain combines TRBV7-2 with TRBJ2-7; 13 nucleotides agree with TRBD2. This CDR3 contains 17 residues. J lost 3 bases, V lost 5 bases, and 10 bases had no gene match. CDR1 is SGHTA, CDR2 FQGNSA, per germline. The complete variable domain, with remaining parts taken from reference TRBV7-2 and TRBJ2-7, reads GAGVSQSPSNKVTEKGKDVELRCDPISGHTALYWYRQSLGQGLEFLIYFQGNSAPDKSGLPSDRFSAERTGGSVSTLTIQRTQQEDSAVYLCASSRIPGTSGIYEQYFGPGTRLTVT.